Sequencing of this TCR beta chain was carried out in a study of technical replicates of blood from a few donors. The ends lost 4 bases at V and 5 bases at J; junction bases unmatched: 12. The germline V gene encodes CDR1 SGHTA and CDR2 FQGTGA. This CDR3 is 16 amino acids long. Clones were sequenced by immunoSEQ multiplex PCR, and TCRdb holds only the in-frame ones, with some missing. In the table there are 50,000 to 80,000 clones, 70% to 90% of which are singletons. The chain is built from TRBV7-3 and TRBJ2-3; TRBD1 matches at 7 bases. The sample taken for sequencing was PBMCs. This receptor was obtained from a human donor in good health. Some clones in this sample may be carry-over from other donors' samples. CDR3 coding DNA: TGTGCCAGCAGCTCGACCGTCGACAGGGAAAAAGATACGCAGTATTTT. This gives the protein CASSSTVDREKDTQYF.